Shown below are 22 T cell receptor beta chains from a single sample sequenced in a study of blood T cell repertoires in COVID-19 (dated by TCRdb to the early 2020s). The method was the immunoSEQ multiplex PCR assay. TCRdb holds this immuneACCESS table with in-frame rearrangements only. Some clones are missing; in checked studies, unresolved V genes explain under half, and the rest has no known cause. Present in this sample are about 480,000 clones, 85% to 90% of which were seen just once. In total, the top ten clones hold approximately 2% of the sample. Material for sequencing was PBMCs or T cells enriched from blood (not recorded which). These receptors were obtained from a woman between 40 and 55 years old who had recovered from COVID-19.

The chain is built from TRBV11-2 and TRBJ1-1; 8 bases map to TRBD1. Germline loops: CDR1 SGHAT, CDR2 FQNNGV. This CDR3 is built from 12 residues. Trimming cost V 5 bases and J 11 bases; bases outside gene matches: 7. The CDR3 DNA reads TGTGCCAGCAGCGAGTCAGGGGGCTCGGCTTTCTTT. It translates to CASSESGGSAFF.

This chain uses TRBV4-1 with TRBJ1-3; tentative D call: TRBD1 (6 bases). Deletions cut 1 base from V and 2 bases from J, with 9 bases between. Germline V CDR1 and CDR2: MGHRA, YSYEKL. The CDR3 is made up of 15 amino acids. The CDR3 reads CASSQAGHPGNTIYF. The CDR3 region has the DNA TGCGCCAGCAGCCAAGCGGGACACCCTGGAAACACCATATATTTT.

This chain uses TRBV20-1 with TRBJ2-2; TRBD2 agrees at 7 bases. This CDR3 region has 15 residues. The trim removed 3 bases at V and 2 bases at J, leaving 6 bases unmatched. The germline V gene encodes CDR1 DFQATT and CDR2 SNEGSKA (reference sequence). Written as DNA, the CDR3 is TGCAGTGCTAGTACTAGCGCGAGCAACACCGGGGAGCTGTTTTTT. Its translation: CSASTSASNTGELFF.

The chain joins TRBV10-3 to TRBJ2-1; 8 nucleotides agree with TRBD1. Germline CDR1 and CDR2: ENHRY and SYGVKD. The ends lost 11 bases at V and 10 bases at J; junction bases unmatched: 10. There are 12 residues in the CDR3. CDR3 loop: CASRSRDREQFF. The CDR3 nucleotides are TGTGCCTCACGAAGCCGGGACAGGGAGCAGTTCTTC.

This chain connects TRBV6-1 to TRBJ1-5; 7 bases are a match to TRBD1. J lost 4 bases, V lost 3 bases, and 3 bases had no gene match. The CDR3 totals 14 residues. Germline lookup yields CDR1 MNHNS and CDR2 SASEGT. CDR3 protein: CASSEDRPNQPQHF. In DNA form, the CDR3 reads TGTGCCAGCAGTGAGGACAGGCCAAATCAGCCCCAGCATTTT.

The chain combines TRBV5-1 with TRBJ1-4; tentative D call: TRBD1 (6 bases). Trimming took off 0 bases at V and 0 bases at J, with 9 bases between the two ends. Per germline, CDR1 SGHRS and CDR2 YFSETQ. The CDR3 spans 16 residues. The CDR3 spells CASSLGNRATNEKLFF. Here the CDR3 DNA reads TGCGCCAGCAGCTTGGGGAACAGGGCAACTAATGAAAAACTGTTTTTT.

The rearrangement links TRBV12-3 or TRBV12-4 to TRBJ1-1; perhaps TRBD1 as D (5 bases). V lost 4 bases and J lost 9, with 9 bases in between. The CDR3 has 11 residues. Here the CDR3 reads CASSYGTQAFF. The CDR3 DNA follows: TGTGCCAGCAGTTACGGGACTCAAGCTTTCTTT.

This chain joins TRBV27 and TRBJ2-2, with a weak D call TRBD2 (7 bases). V lost 6 bases and J lost 6, with 14 bases in between. The CDR3 runs 14 residues. The germline gives CDR1 MNHEY, CDR2 SMNVEV (reference sequence). This chain's CDR3 is CASSQGGVPGELFF. CDR3 coding DNA: TGTGCCAGCAGCCAAGGGGGGGTACCCGGGGAGCTGTTTTTT.

This chain connects TRBV7-2 to TRBJ1-1; perhaps TRBD1 as D (6 bases). The CDR3 covers 16 residues. The V gene lost 4 bases and the J gene lost 0 bases, with 15 bases spanning the gap. Germline V gives CDR1 SGHTA, CDR2 FQGNSA. CDR3 bases: TGTGCCAGCAGCTATCAAGTAGGGGGATTGAACACTGAAGCTTTCTTT. Translated, it gives CASSYQVGGLNTEAFF.

V and J are TRBV6-5 and TRBJ2-7; D perhaps matches TRBD2 (5 bases). The CDR3 is 13 residues long. The germline CDR1 and CDR2 sequences are MNHEY and SVGAGI. V was shortened by 7 bases and J by 1 base, with 11 bases between the two germline ends. The CDR3 protein is CASTTSGSYEQYF. The DNA for the CDR3 is TGTGCCAGCACCACGAGCGGATCCTACGAGCAGTACTTC.

This clone was observed once. This chain connects TRBV20-1 to TRBJ2-7; the D is unclear. The CDR3 has 13 residues. Trimming took off 3 bases at V and 2 bases at J, with 11 bases between the two ends. CDR1 is DFQATT and CDR2 is SNEGSKA in the germline V gene (reference sequence). The CDR3 is CSASDDSAYEQYF. In DNA, the CDR3 is TGCAGTGCTAGTGACGACTCCGCCTACGAGCAGTACTTC.

The chain links TRBV30 to TRBJ1-6; 12 positions match TRBD1. CDR3 size: 15 residues. The germline V gene encodes CDR1 GTSNPN and CDR2 SVGIG (reference sequence). The J segment lost 5 bases and the V segment lost 5 bases, leaving 4 bases of the junction unmatched. CDR3 protein: CAWDRDRGHNSPLHF. Written as DNA, the CDR3 is TGTGCCTGGGACCGGGACAGGGGGCATAATTCACCCCTCCACTTT.

The V and J genes are TRBV19 and TRBJ2-3; TRBD2 aligns across 8 bases. The CDR3 has 14 residues. The ends lost 8 bases at V and 6 bases at J; junction bases unmatched: 10. Germline V gene sequence: CDR1 LNHDA, CDR2 SQIVND (reference sequence). In nucleotides, the CDR3 is TGTGCCAGTCGTGAGAGAGGCGGGAGGGATACGCAGTATTTT. Encoded protein: CASRERGGRDTQYF.

The V call is TRBV11-2, the J call TRBJ2-2, with 9 bases that match TRBD2. Germline lookup yields CDR1 SGHAT and CDR2 FQNNGV. The CDR3 extends over 17 amino acids. Trimming removed 7 bases from V and 0 bases from J; junction bases left unmatched: 9. CDR3 protein: CASTTTRGRANTGELFF. DNA for the CDR3: TGTGCCAGCACCACCACTCGCGGGAGGGCGAACACCGGGGAGCTGTTTTTT.

This chain joins TRBV4-3 and TRBJ2-1; D unclear. From germline, CDR1 is LGHNA and CDR2 YSLEER. Trimming removed 0 bases at V and 10 bases at J, with 13 bases between. The CDR3 runs to 14 residues. CDR3 protein: CASSQDPRPEEQFF. CDR3 bases: TGCGCCAGCAGCCAAGATCCCCGCCCCGAGGAGCAGTTCTTC.

This chain's CDR3 is CSPDGAGASNQPQHF. The CDR3 nucleotides are TGCAGCCCCGACGGCGCGGGGGCTAGCAATCAGCCCCAGCATTTT. The chain combines TRBV29-1 with TRBJ1-5; D perhaps matches TRBD1 (6 bases). Trimming took off 8 bases at V and 0 bases at J, with 17 bases between the two ends. The CDR3 runs 15 residues. The germline V gene encodes CDR1 SQVTM and CDR2 ANQGSEA.

The J gene is TRBJ2-7, the V gene TRBV11-3, with D maybe TRBD2 (5 bases). The CDR3 covers 15 residues. V lost 5 bases, J lost 4 bases, and 18 bases lay in between. Germline assignment: CDR1 SGHNT and CDR2 YENEEA. As DNA, the CDR3 is TGTGCCAGCAGCGTCGCCAGGTCGGGGTTTTACGAGCAGTACTTC. Its translation is CASSVARSGFYEQYF.

In this sample, this clone turned up once. The chain carries TRBV11-3 and TRBJ1-1; a possible D gene is TRBD1 (6 bases). The length of the CDR3 is 12 residues. Trimming shortened V by 3 bases and J by 7 bases, and 9 bases separated the two germline ends. CDR1 SGHNT and CDR2 YENEEA come from the germline V gene. CDR3 region: CASSFGQLEAFF. CDR3 nucleotide sequence: TGTGCCAGCAGCTTTGGACAGCTTGAAGCTTTCTTT.

The CDR3 here is CASSPRGTGGNGYTF. The CDR3 coding sequence is TGTGCCAGCAGCCCTAGAGGGACAGGGGGGAATGGCTACACCTTC. This chain uses TRBV7-2 with TRBJ1-2; TRBD1 aligns across 11 bases. Losses at the gene ends were 5 bases for V and 6 bases for J; bases not matched to a gene: 8. This CDR3 is built from 15 residues. Germline lookup yields CDR1 SGHTA and CDR2 FQGNSA.

This clone was recorded once. The gene calls are TRBV15 and TRBJ1-5, with TRBD1 matching 9 bases. The CDR3 extends over 18 amino acids. The V segment lost 1 base and the J segment 1 base; nucleotides outside the gene matches: 8. Germline V gives CDR1 LNHNV, CDR2 YYDKDF (reference sequence). This chain's CDR3 is CATSRGGDRASSNQPQHF. CDR3 bases: TGTGCCACCAGCAGAGGGGGGGACAGGGCTTCCAGCAATCAGCCCCAGCATTTT.

This chain uses TRBV29-1 with TRBJ1-1; D is uncertain. Germline assignment: CDR1 SQVTM and CDR2 ANQGSEA. This CDR3 is 13 amino acids long. V dropped 4 bases and J dropped 1 base, with 10 bases sitting between them. CDR3 amino acids: CSVGPRRNTEAFF. The CDR3 DNA is TGCAGCGTTGGTCCCCGGAGGAACACTGAAGCTTTCTTT.

In this sample, this clone turned up once. The chain recombines TRBV7-2 with TRBJ1-5, with D perhaps matching TRBD1 (6 bases). Trimming pared 0 bases from V and 5 bases from J, leaving 8 bases between. The CDR3 sequence is 14 residues long. Germline loops: CDR1 SGHTA, CDR2 FQGNSA. CDR3 sequence reads: CASSLAGGDQPQHF. The CDR3 DNA is TGTGCCAGCAGCTTAGCAGGGGGAGATCAGCCCCAGCATTTT.